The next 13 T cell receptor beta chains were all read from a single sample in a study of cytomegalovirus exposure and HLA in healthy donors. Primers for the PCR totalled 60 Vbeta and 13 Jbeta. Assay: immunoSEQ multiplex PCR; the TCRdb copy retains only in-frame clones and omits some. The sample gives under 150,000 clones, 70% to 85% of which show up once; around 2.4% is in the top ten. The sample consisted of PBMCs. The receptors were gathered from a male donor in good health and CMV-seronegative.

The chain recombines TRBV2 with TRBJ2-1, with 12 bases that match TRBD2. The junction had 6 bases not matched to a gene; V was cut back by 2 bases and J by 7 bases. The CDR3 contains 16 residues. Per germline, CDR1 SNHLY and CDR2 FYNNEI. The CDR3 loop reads CASSELAGGTGNEQFF. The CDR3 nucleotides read TGTGCCAGCAGTGAACTAGCGGGAGGGACTGGTAATGAGCAGTTCTTC.

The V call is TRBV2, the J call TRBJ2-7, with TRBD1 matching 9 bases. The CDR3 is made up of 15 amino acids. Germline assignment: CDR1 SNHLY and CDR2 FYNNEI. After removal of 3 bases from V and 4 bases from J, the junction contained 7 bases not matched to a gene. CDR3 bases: TGTGCCAGCAGTGAGTCGGGACAGGGTACATACGAGCAGTACTTC. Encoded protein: CASSESGQGTYEQYF.

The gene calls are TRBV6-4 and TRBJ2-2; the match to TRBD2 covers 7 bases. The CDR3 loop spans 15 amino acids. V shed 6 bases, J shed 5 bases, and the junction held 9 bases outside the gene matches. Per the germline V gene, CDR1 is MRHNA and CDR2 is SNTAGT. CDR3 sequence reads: CASRKGLAETGELFF. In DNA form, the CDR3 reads TGTGCCAGCAGGAAGGGCCTAGCGGAAACCGGGGAGCTGTTTTTT.

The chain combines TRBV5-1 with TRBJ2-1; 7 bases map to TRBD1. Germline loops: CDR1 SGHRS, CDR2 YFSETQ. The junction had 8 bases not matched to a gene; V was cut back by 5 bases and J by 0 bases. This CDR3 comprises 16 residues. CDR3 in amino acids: CASSSTGPSSYNEQFF. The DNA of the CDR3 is TGCGCCAGCAGTTCGACAGGGCCGAGCTCCTACAATGAGCAGTTCTTC.

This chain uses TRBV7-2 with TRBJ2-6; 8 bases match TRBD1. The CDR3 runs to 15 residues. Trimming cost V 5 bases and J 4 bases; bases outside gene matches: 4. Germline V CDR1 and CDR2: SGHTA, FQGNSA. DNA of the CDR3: TGTGCCAGCAGCCAGGGGACAGGCGGGGCCAACGTCCTGACTTTC. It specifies CASSQGTGGANVLTF.

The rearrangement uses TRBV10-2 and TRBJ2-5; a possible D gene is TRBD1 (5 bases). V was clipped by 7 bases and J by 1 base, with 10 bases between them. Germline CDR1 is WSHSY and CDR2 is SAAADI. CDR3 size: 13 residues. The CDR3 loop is CASTAGSQETQYF. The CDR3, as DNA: TGCGCCAGCACCGCAGGGTCCCAAGAGACCCAGTACTTC.

CDR3 bases: TGTGCTAGTGGTCCCCGACTAGCGGGAGCTCAGAATGAGCAGTTCTTC. Its translation is CASGPRLAGAQNEQFF. The chain employs TRBV12-5 and TRBJ2-1; TRBD2 agrees at 12 bases. CDR1 LGHNT and CDR2 FRNRAP come from the germline V gene. V lost 5 bases and J lost 7; bases outside the gene matches: 9. The CDR3 contains 16 residues. The full variable domain, in which reference TRBV12-5 and TRBJ2-1 provide the parts outside the CDR3, is DARVTQTPRHKVTEMGQEVTMRCQPILGHNTVFWYRQTMMQGLELLAYFRNRAPLDDSGMPKDRFSAEMPDATLATLKIQPSEPRDSAVYFCASGPRLAGAQNEQFFGPGTRLTVL.

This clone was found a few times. The CDR3 sequence is CSVGHPLAGGWNEQYF. CDR3 DNA: TGCAGCGTTGGACACCCACTAGCGGGAGGTTGGAACGAGCAGTACTTC. J is TRBJ2-7 and V is TRBV29-1, with 12 bases fitting TRBD2. V lost 4 bases, J lost 5 bases, and 12 bases stayed unmatched. CDR1 is SQVTM, CDR2 ANQGSEA, per germline. This CDR3 has 16 residues.

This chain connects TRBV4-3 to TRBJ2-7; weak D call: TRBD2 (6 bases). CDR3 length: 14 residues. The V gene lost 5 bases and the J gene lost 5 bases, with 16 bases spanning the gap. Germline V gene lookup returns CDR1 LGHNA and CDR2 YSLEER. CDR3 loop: CASSLTLARDEQYF. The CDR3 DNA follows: TGCGCCAGCAGCTTAACACTAGCACGCGACGAGCAGTACTTC.

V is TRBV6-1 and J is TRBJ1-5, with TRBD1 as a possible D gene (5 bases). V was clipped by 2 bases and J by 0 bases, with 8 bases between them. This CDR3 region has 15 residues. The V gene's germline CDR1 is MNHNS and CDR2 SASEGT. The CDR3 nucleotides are TGTGCCAGCAGTGAACAGGGTAATAGCAATCAGCCCCAGCATTTT. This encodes CASSEQGNSNQPQHF.

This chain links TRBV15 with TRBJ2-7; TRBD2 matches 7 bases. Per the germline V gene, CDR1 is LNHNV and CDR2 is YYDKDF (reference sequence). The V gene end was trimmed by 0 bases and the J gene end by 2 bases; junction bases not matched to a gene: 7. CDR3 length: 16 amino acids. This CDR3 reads CATSRDRLAAAYEQYF. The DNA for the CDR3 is TGTGCCACCAGCAGAGATCGTCTAGCGGCAGCCTACGAGCAGTACTTC.

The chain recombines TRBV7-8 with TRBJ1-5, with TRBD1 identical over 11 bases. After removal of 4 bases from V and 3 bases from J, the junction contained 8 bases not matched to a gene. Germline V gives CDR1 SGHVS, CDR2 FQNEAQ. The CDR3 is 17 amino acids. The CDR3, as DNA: TGTGCCAGCAGCTGGGGACAGGGGGGTCTAGACAATCAGCCCCAGCATTTT. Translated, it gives CASSWGQGGLDNQPQHF.

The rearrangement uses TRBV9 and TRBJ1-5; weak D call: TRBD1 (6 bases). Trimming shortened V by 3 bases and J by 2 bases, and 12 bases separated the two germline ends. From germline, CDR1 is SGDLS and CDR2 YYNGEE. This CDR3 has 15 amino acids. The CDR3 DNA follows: TGTGCCAGCAGCGCCAGGGGATGGGGCAATCAGCCCCAGCATTTT. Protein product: CASSARGWGNQPQHF.